The rows below give T cell receptor beta chains drawn from one sample of a study of blood T cell repertoires in COVID-19. The table came from immunoSEQ multiplex PCR; TCRdb's copy has only in-frame clones and leaves some out. The repertoire has approximately 120,000 clones, about 85% of them found once; the top ten carry approximately 3.5%. Input material: peripheral blood. These receptors were collected from a woman of 80 years or more with COVID-19, enrolled during active disease. The CDR3 runs from the conserved cysteine through the conserved F or W. A D gene is named only where the DNA matches it firmly. Size values are once, few and many counts, or a class for expanded clones, and some rows have none.

J	size	V	D	DNA	CDR3
TRBJ2-2	.	TRBV2	TRBD1	TGTGCCACTCACTACCGGGACAGGGCACCCACCGGGGAGCTGTTTTTT	CATHYRDRAPTGELFF
TRBJ1-3	.	TRBV7-2	.	TGTGCCAGCAGCCAACAGTTGCTTGATTCTGGAAACACCATATATTTT	CASSQQLLDSGNTIYF
TRBJ2-3	few	TRBV3-1/TRBV3-2	.	TGTGCCAGCAGCCAAGTCGGCGGAAATACGCAGTATTTT	CASSQVGGNTQYF
TRBJ2-7	.	TRBV25-1	.	TGTGCCAGCAGGGCGTTCTGGACTAACTACGAGCAGTACTTC	CASRAFWTNYEQYF
TRBJ1-1	.	TRBV6-4	.	TGTGCCAGCAGTGCGGAGCACCCAATGAGGACTGAAGCTTTCTTT	CASSAEHPMRTEAFF
TRBJ2-7	.	TRBV11-2	TRBD2	TGTGCCAGCAGCCGGACTAGCTCTTCGGAGCTGATTTACGAGCAGTACTTC	CASSRTSSSELIYEQYF
TRBJ2-1	.	TRBV27	TRBD2	TGTGCCAGCAGTCCAGCTAGCGGGTCTTACAATGAGCAGTTCTTC	CASSPASGSYNEQFF
TRBJ1-2	.	TRBV7-2	TRBD1	TGTGCCAGCAAAGACAGGGCAAAGTATGGCTACACCTTC	CASKDRAKYGYTF
TRBJ2-3	.	TRBV19	TRBD1	TGTGCCAGTAGTATGACAGGGTCGGGGACAGATACGCAGTATTTT	CASSMTGSGTDTQYF
TRBJ2-3	.	TRBV27	TRBD2	TGTGCCAGCAGTTTATCGTTCCGGACTAGCGGGAGCAATACGCAGTATTTT	CASSLSFRTSGSNTQYF
TRBJ2-1	.	TRBV7-2	.	TGTGCCAGCAGCCCCGGGCGGGTCCTAAACAATGAGCAGTTCTTC	CASSPGRVLNNEQFF
TRBJ2-4	.	TRBV6-1	.	TGTGCCAGCAGTGAAGGTTTAGGGAGGGCCAAAAACATTCAGTACTTC	CASSEGLGRAKNIQYF
TRBJ1-2	.	TRBV18	TRBD1	TGTGCCACGCACCTGACAGGGGATTACTATGGCTACACCTTC	CATHLTGDYYGYTF
TRBJ1-4	.	TRBV4-1	.	TGCGCCAGCAGCCAAGATCGGGGACGGTGGGGGGGGCGTGAAAAACTGTTTTTT	CASSQDRGRWGGREKLFF
TRBJ1-5	.	TRBV24-1	.	TGTGCCACCAGAGCAGGGGGCAATCAGCCCCAGCATTTT	CATRAGGNQPQHF
TRBJ1-1	few	TRBV2	.	TGTGCCAGCAAAAGGTACCGGGACCCCAGGGGAGCTTTCTTT	CASKRYRDPRGAFF
TRBJ2-6	.	TRBV9	TRBD2	TGTGCCAGCAGCGTAGTCGGCGGGAGGGCTGGGGCCAACGTCCTGACTTTC	CASSVVGGRAGANVLTF
TRBJ2-3	few	TRBV6-1	.	TGTGCCAGCAGTGAAGGGAGGCCACGAACAGATACGCAGTATTTT	CASSEGRPRTDTQYF
TRBJ2-1	.	TRBV7-3	.	TGTGCCAGCAGCTTTTATGGCGGGTACAATGAGCAGTTCTTC	CASSFYGGYNEQFF
TRBJ2-5	.	TRBV7-2	.	TGTGCCAGCAGCTCATCAGGGTTGTCCGAAGAGACCCAGTACTTC	CASSSSGLSEETQYF
TRBJ2-1	once	TRBV7-2	.	TGTGCCAGCAGCTGGTCTGCAGGGGCGACCTACAATGAGCAGTTCTTC	CASSWSAGATYNEQFF
TRBJ1-1	.	TRBV19	.	TGTGCCAGTAGTATCACGGGGGGCCGGACTGAAGCTTTCTTT	CASSITGGRTEAFF
TRBJ1-1	.	TRBV20-1	.	TGCAGTGCAAGACATCGTAGAGGAGCTTTCTTT	CSARHRRGAFF
TRBJ2-7	.	TRBV7-2	.	TGTGCCAGCAGCTTAGATTCGCGGTCAGAGAGAGAGCAGTACTTC	CASSLDSRSEREQYF
TRBJ2-2	.	TRBV2	.	TGTGCCAGCATGGGGGGTTACACCGGGGAGCTGTTTTTT	CASMGGYTGELFF
TRBJ2-1	few	TRBV18	TRBD2	TGTGCCAGCTCACCAGACCGACTAGCGGGAGCTCGTACCCCTCCGTACAATGAGCAGTTCTTC	CASSPDRLAGARTPPYNEQFF
TRBJ2-7	.	TRBV12-5	TRBD2	TGTGCTAGTGGTTTGGGACTAGCGAACACCTACGAGCAGTACTTC	CASGLGLANTYEQYF
TRBJ2-7	.	TRBV18	TRBD1	TGTGCCAGCTCGGAACTTGGACAGGGAATATACGAGCAGTACTTC	CASSELGQGIYEQYF
TRBJ2-1	.	TRBV27	TRBD2	TGTGCCAGCAGTTTAGAGGTCGGTGGTAGCGGGATTTTTTCCTACAATGAGCAGTTCTTC	CASSLEVGGSGIFSYNEQFF
TRBJ2-6	.	TRBV14	.	TGTGCCAGCAGCCTATCCTCTGGGGCCAACGTCCTGACTTTC	CASSLSSGANVLTF
TRBJ1-6	.	TRBV6-5	.	TGTGCCAGCAGTTACTCCATGAGAGAATCACCCCTCCACTTT	CASSYSMRESPLHF
TRBJ1-2	.	TRBV5-8	TRBD1	TGTGCCAGCAGCTACCGGGACAGGGGTGGCTACACCTTC	CASSYRDRGGYTF
TRBJ2-5	.	TRBV5-1	.	TGCGCCAGCAGCAACTCAGGGGTCTCGTTGGAGACCCAGTACTTC	CASSNSGVSLETQYF
TRBJ2-4	.	TRBV5-5	TRBD1	TGTGCCAGCAGCTTGAGTACCGGGACAGGGGTCAAAAACATTCAGTACTTC	CASSLSTGTGVKNIQYF
TRBJ2-3	.	TRBV29-1	.	TGCAGCGTTGACAGGGGAGTTAGCACAGATACGCAGTATTTT	CSVDRGVSTDTQYF
TRBJ2-1	.	TRBV13	TRBD1	TGTGCCAGCAGCACAGCCCCCGGGACAGGGGGCGGGAGTGGCTACAATGAGCAGTTCTTC	CASSTAPGTGGGSGYNEQFF
TRBJ2-1	.	TRBV7-9	.	TGTGCCAGCAGCTCCTCGGGGTTCGAGCAGTTCTTC	CASSSSGFEQFF
TRBJ1-5	.	TRBV5-6	.	TGTGCCAGCAGCTTGGCCGGACAGCAGCCCCAGCATTTT	CASSLAGQQPQHF
TRBJ1-5	once	TRBV4-1	.	TGCGCCAGCAGCGGAGGCCAGCCCCAGCATTTT	CASSGGQPQHF
TRBJ1-4	.	TRBV27	TRBD1	TGTGCCAGCAGTTCCCGACAGACCGACAGGGCAAATGAAAAACTGTTTTTT	CASSSRQTDRANEKLFF
TRBJ1-2	.	TRBV5-4	.	TGTGCCAGCAGCTTGCCAGGAATATATGGCTACACCTTC	CASSLPGIYGYTF
TRBJ1-5	.	TRBV24-1	TRBD1	TGTGCCACCAGTGATGACAGGGGGGGGGACCAGCCCCAGCATTTT	CATSDDRGGDQPQHF
TRBJ1-3	.	TRBV7-2	.	TGTGCCAGCAGCTTAAAGTCGGGCTCTGGAAACACCATATATTTT	CASSLKSGSGNTIYF
TRBJ2-2	once	TRBV2	.	TGTGCCAGCAGGCCCGGGGCCGGGGAGCTGTTTTTT	CASRPGAGELFF
TRBJ2-7	.	TRBV5-4	TRBD2	TGTGCCAGCAGCCCAACACCTAGCGGGAGTTACGAGCAGTACTTC	CASSPTPSGSYEQYF
TRBJ2-7	.	TRBV4-1	TRBD2	TGCGCCAGCAGCCAAGATCTCCCCTCTAGCGGTTATGCCTACGAGCAGTACTTC	CASSQDLPSSGYAYEQYF
TRBJ1-5	.	TRBV10-3	.	TGTGCCATCAGTGAGTCGGTGGCAGGTCGAAGTCAGCCCCAGCATTTT	CAISESVAGRSQPQHF
TRBJ2-2	.	TRBV27	.	TGTGCCAGCAGTCCCGCTAGGAGGGCTAGAAACACCGGGGAGCTGTTTTTT	CASSPARRARNTGELFF
TRBJ2-4	.	TRBV20-1	.	TGCAGTGCTAGTGGCTATCGCGAGGGATCGGGGAACATTCAGTACTTC	CSASGYREGSGNIQYF
TRBJ1-4	.	TRBV5-1	.	TGCGCCAGCAGCACCAGGGGTGAAGCAACTAATGAAAAACTGTTTTTT	CASSTRGEATNEKLFF
TRBJ1-4	.	TRBV28	.	TGTGCCAGCACCGTAGCGGGTGGGGCGGCCGGGGAAAAACTGTTTTTT	CASTVAGGAAGEKLFF
TRBJ1-2	once	TRBV19	.	TGTGCCAGTAGTAAACCCCCGTTAGAGATCTATGGCTACACCTTC	CASSKPPLEIYGYTF
TRBJ1-2	.	TRBV7-2	.	TGTGCCAGCAGCTTAGAGGCAGGCTCGGCCTATGGCTACACCTTC	CASSLEAGSAYGYTF
TRBJ2-7	.	TRBV10-3	TRBD1	TGTGCCATCAGTCCTCAAGGGGGCAACTACGAGCAGTACTTC	CAISPQGGNYEQYF